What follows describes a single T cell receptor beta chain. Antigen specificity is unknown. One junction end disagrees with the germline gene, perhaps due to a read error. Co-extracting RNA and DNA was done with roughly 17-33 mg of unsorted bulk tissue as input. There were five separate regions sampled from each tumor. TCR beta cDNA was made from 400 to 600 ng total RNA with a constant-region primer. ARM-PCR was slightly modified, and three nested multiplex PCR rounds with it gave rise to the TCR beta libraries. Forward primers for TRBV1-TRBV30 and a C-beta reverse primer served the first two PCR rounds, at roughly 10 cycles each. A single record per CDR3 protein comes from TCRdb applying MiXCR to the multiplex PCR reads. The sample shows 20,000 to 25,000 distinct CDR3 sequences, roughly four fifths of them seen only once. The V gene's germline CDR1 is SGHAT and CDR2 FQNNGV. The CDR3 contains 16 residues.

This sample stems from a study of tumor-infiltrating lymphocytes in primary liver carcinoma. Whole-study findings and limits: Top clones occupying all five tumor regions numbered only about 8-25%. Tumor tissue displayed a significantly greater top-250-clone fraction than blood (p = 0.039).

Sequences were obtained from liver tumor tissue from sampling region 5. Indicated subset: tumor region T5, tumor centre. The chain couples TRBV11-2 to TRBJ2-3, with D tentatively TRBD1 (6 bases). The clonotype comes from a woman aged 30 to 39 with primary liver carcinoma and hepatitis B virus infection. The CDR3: CASSRTRQERGDTQYF. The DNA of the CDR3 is TGTGCCAGCAGCAGGACGCGACAGGAAAGGGGAGATACCCAGTATTTT.